The clone carrying this T cell receptor (beta chain) was found many times. What it recognizes is unknown. The sample comes from a study of T cells in Graves' hyperthyroidism and ophthalmopathy. Study-level points and caveats: Classification by a 13 V-J model distinguished ophthalmopathy from stable hyperthyroidism.

CDR3 length: 14 amino acids. The germline gives CDR1 MDHEN, CDR2 SYDVKM. V lost 8 bases and J lost 3; bases outside the gene matches: 8. TCR beta CDR3 regions were amplified from RNA. TCR CDR3 underwent first-round RT-PCR with the HTBI primer set. From the multiplex PCR reads, TCRdb called clonotypes with MiXCR, one entry per CDR3 protein. The sample shows approximately 350,000 distinct CDR3 sequences, about 15% of them seen only once. Material: blood. This TCR was sampled from a woman aged 55-70 years with Graves' ophthalmopathy. The rearrangement joins TRBV28 to TRBJ2-3; 7 bases are a match to TRBD2. For the CDR3, the DNA is TGTGCCAGCGCCCGCGGGGGTAAAACAGATACGCAGTATTTT. It is translated as CASARGGKTDTQYF.